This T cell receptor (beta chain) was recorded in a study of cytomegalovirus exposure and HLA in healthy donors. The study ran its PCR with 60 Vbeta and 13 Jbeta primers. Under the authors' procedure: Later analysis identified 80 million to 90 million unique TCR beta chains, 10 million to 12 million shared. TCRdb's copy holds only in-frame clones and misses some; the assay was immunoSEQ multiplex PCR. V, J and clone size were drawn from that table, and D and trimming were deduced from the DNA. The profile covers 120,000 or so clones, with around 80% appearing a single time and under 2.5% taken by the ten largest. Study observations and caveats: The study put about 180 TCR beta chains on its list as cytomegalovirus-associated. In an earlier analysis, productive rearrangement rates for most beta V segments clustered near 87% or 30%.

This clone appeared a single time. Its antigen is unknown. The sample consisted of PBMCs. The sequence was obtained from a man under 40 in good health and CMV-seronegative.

This chain's CDR3 is CASKSTSGEETQYF. The CDR3 nucleotides are TGTGCCAGCAAATCAACTAGCGGGGAAGAGACCCAGTACTTC. V and J are TRBV2 and TRBJ2-5; 10 bases are a match to TRBD2. CDR3 length: 14 residues. With V trimmed by 7 bases and J by 3 bases, 5 bases remained unmatched. Germline values: CDR1 SNHLY, CDR2 FYNNEI.